This T cell receptor beta chain was identified during a study of T cell changes during pregnancy in multiple sclerosis. After removal of 6 bases from V and 8 bases from J, the junction contained 5 bases not matched to a gene. The CDR3 sequence is 11 residues long. Germline values: CDR1 DFQATT, CDR2 SNEGSKA (reference sequence). Clones were read by immunoSEQ multiplex PCR, and TCRdb kept only the in-frame ones, dropping some. The sample has roughly 70,000 clones; approximately 86% are singletons. The origin of this receptor is a female donor with multiple sclerosis, enrolled in a pregnancy study. The gene calls are TRBV20-1 and TRBJ1-2; 8 nucleotides agree with TRBD1. Sequencing used peripheral blood, obtained before pregnancy. The DNA for the CDR3 is TGCAGTGCACTGACAGGGGAGGGCTACACCTTC. Its translation: CSALTGEGYTF.